These 7 T cell receptor beta chains originate from one sample sequenced in a study of cytomegalovirus exposure and HLA in healthy donors. A multiplex PCR was run with 60 Vbeta primers and 13 Jbeta primers. Clones were sequenced by immunoSEQ multiplex PCR, and TCRdb holds only the in-frame ones, with some missing. The data contain some 140,000 clones, over 70% of them singletons. The sequenced sample was PBMCs. All receptors derive from a young man in good health and CMV-seronegative.

The chain is built from TRBV19 and TRBJ2-7; 9 bases agree with TRBD1. This CDR3 has 15 amino acids. From germline, CDR1 is LNHDA and CDR2 SQIVND (reference sequence). With V trimmed by 2 bases and J by 3 bases, 5 bases remained unmatched. CDR3 coding DNA: TGTGCCAGTAGTATAATTGGGACAGGGAGCTACGAGCAGTACTTC. This sequence encodes CASSIIGTGSYEQYF.

The chain links TRBV7-9 to TRBJ1-2; D is undetermined. Germline V CDR1 and CDR2: SEHNR, FQNEAQ (reference sequence). Deletions cut 2 bases from V and 4 bases from J, with 8 bases between. The CDR3 is 13 amino acids. The CDR3, as DNA: TGTGCCAGCAGCTTACGGGATCTCTATGGCTACACCTTC. Protein: CASSLRDLYGYTF.

This chain uses TRBV5-8 with TRBJ1-4, with D possibly being TRBD1 (5 bases). CDR1 and CDR2 (germline): SGHTS, YDEGEE. The V gene lost 4 bases and the J gene lost 5 bases, with 15 bases spanning the gap. This CDR3 comprises 15 residues. The CDR3 loop is CASSPRTFRNEKLFF. Here the CDR3 DNA reads TGTGCCAGCAGCCCCCGGACATTTAGAAATGAAAAACTGTTTTTT. Combining the CDR3 with reference TRBV5-8 and TRBJ1-4 gives the whole variable domain EAGVTQSPTHLIKTRGQQATLRCSPISGHTSVYWYQQALGLGLQFLLWYDEGEERNRGNFPPRFSGRQFPNYSSELNVNALELEDSALYLCASSPRTFRNEKLFFGSGTQLSVL.

The chain has TRBV11-2 and TRBJ2-1; no reliable D call. Germline values: CDR1 SGHAT, CDR2 FQNNGV. Trimming cost V 2 bases and J 7 bases, with 12 bases left between them. There are 14 residues in the CDR3. DNA of the CDR3: TGTGCCAGCAGCTTATCCCCTAACGGGAATGAGCAGTTCTTC. It encodes CASSLSPNGNEQFF.

A word on this clone: Other DNA variants within this sample encode the same CDR3. The V gene is TRBV5-4, the J gene TRBJ2-7; 10 positions match TRBD1. The V gene's germline CDR1 is SGHNT and CDR2 YYREEE (reference sequence). V dropped 4 bases and J dropped 2; count of bases not matched to a gene: 3. The CDR3 is made up of 14 amino acids. DNA for the CDR3: TGTGCCAGCAGCCCCGGACAGGGGGCCTACGAGCAGTACTTC. Translated, it gives CASSPGQGAYEQYF. The whole variable domain, remainder taken from reference TRBV5-4 and TRBJ2-7, is ETGVTQSPTHLIKTRGQQVTLRCSSQSGHNTVSWYQQALGQGPQFIFQYYREEENGRGNFPPRFSGLQFPNYSSELNVNALELDDSALYLCASSPGQGAYEQYFGPGTRLTVT.

This clone was counted a few times. The genes are TRBV30 and TRBJ1-6; 8 nucleotides match TRBD1. J was trimmed by 10 bases and V by 0 bases; bases with no gene match: 5. The CDR3 has 14 residues. Germline loops: CDR1 GTSNPN, CDR2 SVGIG (reference sequence). In nucleotides, the CDR3 is TGTGCCTGGAGTGTCCCAGGGGGCATATCACCCCTCCACTTT. Translation gives CAWSVPGGISPLHF.

This clone occurred once. The V and J genes are TRBV7-2 and TRBJ1-1, with 7 bases that match TRBD1. The ends lost 6 bases at V and 5 bases at J; junction bases unmatched: 6. The CDR3 has 13 residues. From germline, CDR1 is SGHTA and CDR2 FQGNSA. The CDR3 protein is CASSDRVRTEAFF. CDR3 sequence (DNA): TGTGCCAGCAGTGACAGGGTGAGGACTGAAGCTTTCTTT. The full variable domain, completed using reference TRBV7-2 and TRBJ1-1, is GAGVSQSPSNKVTEKGKDVELRCDPISGHTALYWYRQSLGQGLEFLIYFQGNSAPDKSGLPSDRFSAERTGGSVSTLTIQRTQQEDSAVYLCASSDRVRTEAFFGQGTRLTVV.